Listed here are 5 T cell receptor beta chains from one sample, sequenced in a study of regulatory T cells in long-lasting Graves disease. Building the TCR beta libraries relied on iRepertoire HTBI primers, and CDR3 regions underwent Arm-PCR. One entry per CDR3 protein, called by TCRdb with MiXCR from the multiplex PCR reads. Of about 420,000 distinct CDR3 sequences in the sample, 16% were seen once. Described time point: newly diagnosed GD, antithyroid drugs for less than 3 months. After RNA was extracted from PBMCs, the TCR library was made from it. This sample was shared with a second study, whose subject was T cells in Graves' hyperthyroidism and ophthalmopathy.

Source: peripheral blood mononuclear cells (PBMCs), taken at new diagnosis, from a patient treated with antithyroid drugs. Receptors originate from a woman under 30 with Graves disease.

In this sample, this clonotype turned up many times. V is TRBV2 and J is TRBJ2-7; unclear D gene. CDR1 and CDR2 from the germline V gene are SNHLY and FYNNEI. CDR3 length: 15 residues. V gave up 3 bases and J gave up 3 bases, with 15 bases separating them. The CDR3 reads CASSDVGSYNYEQYF. The CDR3 nucleotides read TGTGCCAGCAGTGACGTCGGGTCGTACAACTACGAGCAGTACTTC.

This clonotype has a count of ten or more. The V and J genes are TRBV5-5 and TRBJ2-7, with D possibly TRBD2 on 6 matching bases. Germline assignment: CDR1 SGHKS and CDR2 YYEKEE (reference sequence). The ends were cut back, 1 base at V and 0 bases at J, with 11 bases in the middle. The CDR3 has 15 amino acids. This CDR3 is CASSLYRGSSYEQYF. CDR3 DNA: TGTGCCAGCAGCTTGTACCGGGGGAGCTCCTACGAGCAGTACTTC.

The chain couples TRBV20-1 to TRBJ2-7; TRBD1 matches 9 bases. With V trimmed by 8 bases and J by 7 bases, 18 bases remained unmatched. The CDR3 spans 15 residues. Germline CDR1 reads DFQATT; CDR2 reads SNEGSKA (reference sequence). The CDR3 sequence: CSTSLPGQGLIEQYF. The CDR3 DNA reads as TGCAGTACGTCTTTGCCGGGACAGGGACTGATAGAGCAGTACTTC.

The sample holds a few counts of this clonotype. V gene TRBV9 combines with J gene TRBJ1-1; D gene uncertain. This CDR3 contains 13 residues. Looked up from germline, CDR1 is SGDLS and CDR2 is YYNGEE. The germline V and J ends were trimmed by 2 bases and 2 bases, with 7 bases remaining between them. For the CDR3, the DNA is TGTGCCAGCAGCGTCGACGGAAACACTGAAGCTTTCTTT. The encoded protein is CASSVDGNTEAFF.

This clonotype was observed at least ten times. The chain is built from TRBV11-2 and TRBJ2-3, with 7 bases that match TRBD2. The length of the CDR3 is 18 residues. The V and J ends lost 0 bases and 4 bases, in that order; junction bases with no gene match: 13. CDR1 and CDR2 from the germline V gene are SGHAT and FQNNGV. In DNA form, the CDR3 reads TGTGCCAGCAGCTTAGATCTGGCGGCGGGAGACGAGGCAGATACGCAGTATTTT. Its protein is CASSLDLAAGDEADTQYF.